This is a list of T cell receptor beta chains from one sample in a study of cytomegalovirus exposure and HLA in healthy donors. The method was immunoSEQ multiplex PCR; TCRdb's version includes in-frame clones alone and lacks a portion of them. Altogether 150,000 to 200,000 clones are present, 80% to 90% being singletons, with the ten largest covering 7%. Input material: PBMCs. The receptors derive from a woman aged 25 to 45 in good health and CMV-seropositive. Both conserved end residues are part of each CDR3. The D gene is left open where the match is weak. Rows give clone size only sometimes, using once, few, many, or a class for an expanded clone.

NA	TRBV6-1	NA	TRBJ1-2	TGTGCCAGCAGTTATATCAACCGGGACACCTTC	CASSYINRDTF
NA	TRBV19	NA	TRBJ2-3	TGTGCCAGTAGTACCTCAGGGCCTGGGATGGATACGCAGTATTTT	CASSTSGPGMDTQYF
once	TRBV6-1	TRBD1	TRBJ1-6	TGTGCCAGCAGAGAGGGACAGGGTGATTCACCCCTCCACTTT	CASREGQGDSPLHF
NA	TRBV7-9	NA	TRBJ1-2	TGTGCCAGCAGTCATAAAAACGGAGGAGATGGCTACACCTTC	CASSHKNGGDGYTF
NA	TRBV5-1	NA	TRBJ2-7	TGCGCCAGCAGCTTGGGAGGGAAGCACGAGCAGTACTTC	CASSLGGKHEQYF
NA	TRBV5-1	NA	TRBJ1-2	TGCGCCAGCAGCTTGGCCAGGGCCGGCTACACCTTC	CASSLARAGYTF
NA	TRBV7-3	NA	TRBJ2-7	TGTGCCAGCAGCTCGATCAGGGGCCTCCTTTCCTACGAGCAGTACTTC	CASSSIRGLLSYEQYF
few	TRBV10-3	NA	TRBJ2-7	TGTGCCATCAGTGAGTCGGTGGGAGTCTACGAGCAGTACTTC	CAISESVGVYEQYF
few	TRBV28	NA	TRBJ1-2	TGTGCCAGCAGTTTACGCGCCAGGTCATATGGCTACACCTTC	CASSLRARSYGYTF
few	TRBV4-3	TRBD1	TRBJ1-2	TGCGCCAGCAGCCAAGCAGGACAGGGAATAAACTATGGCTACACCTTC	CASSQAGQGINYGYTF
NA	TRBV4-3	TRBD2	TRBJ2-3	TGCGCCAGCAGCCAAGAAATAACGGGGGGGGGCACAGATACGCAGTATTTT	CASSQEITGGGTDTQYF